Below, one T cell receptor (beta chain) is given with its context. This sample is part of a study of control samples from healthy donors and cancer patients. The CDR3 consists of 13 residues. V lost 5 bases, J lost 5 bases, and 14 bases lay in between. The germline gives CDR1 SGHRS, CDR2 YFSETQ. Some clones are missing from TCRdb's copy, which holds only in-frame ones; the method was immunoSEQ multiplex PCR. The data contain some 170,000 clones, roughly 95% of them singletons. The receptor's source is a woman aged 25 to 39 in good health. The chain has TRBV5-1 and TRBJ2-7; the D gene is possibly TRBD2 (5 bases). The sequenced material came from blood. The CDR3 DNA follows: TGCGCCAGCAGGGACTTAGAAGGTGACGAGCAGTACTTC. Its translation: CASRDLEGDEQYF.